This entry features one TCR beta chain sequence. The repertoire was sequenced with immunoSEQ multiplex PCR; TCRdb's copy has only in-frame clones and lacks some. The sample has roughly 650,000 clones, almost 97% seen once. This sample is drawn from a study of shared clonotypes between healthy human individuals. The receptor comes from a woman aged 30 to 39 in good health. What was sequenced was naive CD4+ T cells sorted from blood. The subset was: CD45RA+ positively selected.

The CDR3 bases are TGTGCCAGCAGTTTCGACAGGGGAATCACCAATGAGCAGTTCTTC. Amino acid sequence: CASSFDRGITNEQFF. The J gene is TRBJ2-1, the V gene TRBV6-5, with 8 bases aligning to TRBD1. The CDR3 has 15 residues. Germline V CDR1 and CDR2: MNHEY, SVGAGI. The junction had 8 bases not matched to a gene; V was cut back by 4 bases and J by 6 bases.